The 26 T cell receptor beta chains below all came from one sample that was sequenced in a study of shared clonotypes between healthy human individuals. The assay was immunoSEQ multiplex PCR, and TCRdb's table has in-frame clones only and misses some. The sample includes 2 million to 2.5 million clones, 90% to 95% of them seen just once. The sequenced sample was naive CD4+ T cells from PBMCs. The sample's subset: CD45RA+ positively selected. These TCRs come from a man aged 18 to 35 in good health. Some clones in this sample may be carry-over from other donors' samples.

V usage is TRBV7-9 and J usage is TRBJ2-7; 11 bases align to TRBD2. V lost 5 bases, J lost 9 bases, and 12 bases stayed unmatched. The CDR3 length is 15 residues. The germline CDR1 and CDR2 sequences are SEHNR and FQNEAQ (reference sequence). The CDR3 region has the DNA TGTGCCAGCAGCGAGGGGACTAGCGGCGATTCGCGGCAGTACTTC. Translated: CASSEGTSGDSRQYF.

Concerning this clone itself: Other nucleotide sequences in the sample specify the same CDR3. The gene calls are TRBV7-2 and TRBJ2-3; D is undetermined. CDR1 and CDR2 (germline): SGHTA, FQGNSA. Deletions cut 4 bases from V and 5 bases from J, with 7 bases between. CDR3 size: 12 residues. CDR3 coding DNA: TGTGCCAGCAGCTCTCCGGGAGATACGCAGTATTTT. Translating it yields CASSSPGDTQYF.

V usage is TRBV28 and J usage is TRBJ2-1; 7 bases map to TRBD2. This CDR3 is built from 14 residues. V gave up 2 bases and J gave up 10 bases; unmatched junction bases: 8. Per the germline V gene, CDR1 is MDHEN and CDR2 is SYDVKM. CDR3 DNA sequence: TGTGCCAGCAGTTTACCAGCGGGGCTTTTGGAGCAGTTCTTC. Translated, it gives CASSLPAGLLEQFF.

This chain connects TRBV4-3 to TRBJ2-3; 8 bases are a match to TRBD2. This CDR3 has 17 residues. Looked up from germline, CDR1 is LGHNA and CDR2 is YSLEER. Trimming took 0 bases from V and 2 from J; bases not matched to a gene: 7. The CDR3 here is CASSQEIGTRATDTQYF. Here the CDR3 DNA reads TGCGCCAGCAGCCAAGAGATCGGGACTAGGGCCACAGATACGCAGTATTTT.

This clone was observed a single time. The chain uses TRBV18 and TRBJ2-3, with 9 bases identical to TRBD1. V dropped 2 bases and J dropped 4; count of bases not matched to a gene: 1. The CDR3 length is 14 residues. Germline V CDR1 and CDR2: KGHSH, LQKENI. CDR3 in amino acids: CASSPTGGPDTQYF. The DNA of the CDR3 is TGTGCCAGCTCACCAACAGGGGGCCCAGATACGCAGTATTTT. Full variable domain (remainder filled in from reference TRBV18 and TRBJ2-3): NAGVMQNPRHLVRRRGQEARLRCSPMKGHSHVYWYRQLPEEGLKFMVYLQKENIIDESGMPKERFSAEFPKEGPSILRIQQVVRGDSAAYFCASSPTGGPDTQYFGPGTRLTVL.

The chain is built from TRBV2 and TRBJ2-7; D not resolved. The V end was cut by 3 bases, the J end by 4 bases, with 19 bases between. The CDR3 spans 16 residues. Germline loops: CDR1 SNHLY, CDR2 FYNNEI. CDR3 protein: CASSDVGMAGRYEQYF. As DNA, the CDR3 is TGTGCCAGCAGTGATGTTGGTATGGCAGGTCGGTACGAGCAGTACTTC.

J is TRBJ1-1 and V is TRBV4-1; 10 positions agree with TRBD1. This CDR3 has 18 amino acids. V shed 0 bases, J shed 1 base, and the junction held 8 bases outside the gene matches. Germline V CDR1 and CDR2: MGHRA, YSYEKL. The CDR3 loop reads CASSQEFWDRGKNTEAFF. CDR3 nucleotide sequence: TGCGCCAGCAGCCAAGAGTTCTGGGACAGGGGAAAGAACACTGAAGCTTTCTTT.

The V and J genes are TRBV4-2 and TRBJ1-1, with no clear D. CDR1 LGHNA and CDR2 YNFKEQ come from the germline V gene. V was clipped by 7 bases and J by 1 base, with 13 bases between them. This CDR3 is built from 14 residues. In DNA form, the CDR3 reads TGTGCCAGCACCTTAAAGCGGGAGAACACTGAAGCTTTCTTT. This codes for CASTLKRENTEAFF.

The CDR3 sequence is CASSLTGARNTEAFF. The CDR3 DNA reads TGTGCCAGTAGCTTGACAGGGGCTAGGAACACTGAAGCTTTCTTT. This chain joins TRBV19 and TRBJ1-1; TRBD1 aligns across 8 bases. V lost 6 bases and J lost 1; bases outside the gene matches: 7. The CDR3 contains 15 residues. Germline V gives CDR1 LNHDA, CDR2 SQIVND (reference sequence).

This clone turned up a few times. This sample also contains other DNA sequences that code for the same CDR3. This sequence joins TRBV18 and TRBJ1-1; 7 bases line up with TRBD1. The V gene's germline CDR1 is KGHSH and CDR2 LQKENI. V was pared by 3 bases and J by 1 base, with 2 bases of the junction left unmatched. The length of the CDR3 is 14 residues. CDR3 sequence: CASSPGQPNTEAFF. The CDR3 DNA sequence: TGTGCCAGCTCACCGGGACAGCCGAACACTGAAGCTTTCTTT.

This chain links TRBV18 with TRBJ2-7; D is ambiguous. Germline-derived CDR1 and CDR2 are KGHSH and LQKENI. The CDR3 has 14 residues. V was cut by 1 base and J by 5 bases, with 12 bases left in between. The CDR3, as DNA: TGTGCCAGCTCACCACTCGGCCTCTCGAACGAGCAGTACTTC. Its translation is CASSPLGLSNEQYF.

About this clone itself: Other DNA sequences in the same sample also yield this CDR3. CDR3 residues: CASSPGSETQYF. DNA of the CDR3: TGTGCCAGCTCCCCTGGGTCAGAGACCCAGTACTTC. The rearrangement links TRBV18 to TRBJ2-5; D is ambiguous. The CDR3 has 12 amino acids. Germline lookup yields CDR1 KGHSH and CDR2 LQKENI. V dropped 6 bases and J dropped 4 bases, with 9 bases sitting between them.

This clone was seen just once. The chain uses TRBV7-9 and TRBJ2-3, with D perhaps matching TRBD1 or TRBD2 (5 bases each). The CDR3 sequence is 13 residues long. CDR1 is SEHNR, CDR2 FQNEAQ, per germline (reference sequence). V was clipped by 4 bases and J by 5 bases, with 10 bases between them. The CDR3 DNA follows: TGTGCCAGCAGCTCTTTGAGGGGAGATACGCAGTATTTT. Protein product: CASSSLRGDTQYF.

The chain combines TRBV5-1 with TRBJ1-2; D not certain. CDR1 and CDR2 from the germline V gene are SGHRS and YFSETQ. This CDR3 contains 15 residues. V dropped 0 bases and J dropped 1 base, with 10 bases sitting between them. The CDR3 loop is CASSLGADNNYGYTF. DNA for the CDR3: TGCGCCAGCAGCTTGGGGGCAGATAATAACTATGGCTACACCTTC.

This clone appeared once. J is TRBJ1-2 and V is TRBV6-5; 8 bases fit TRBD1. Germline V gene sequence: CDR1 MNHEY, CDR2 SVGAGI. The CDR3 covers 14 residues. J was trimmed by 6 bases and V by 6 bases; bases with no gene match: 9. The CDR3 nucleotides read TGTGCCAGCAGCATGGACAGGGTGTTGGATGGCTACACCTTC. It yields the protein CASSMDRVLDGYTF.

The chain uses TRBV6-5 and TRBJ2-3; the match to TRBD2 covers 11 bases. CDR3 length: 16 residues. CDR1 is MNHEY, CDR2 SVGAGI, per germline. V lost 0 bases and J lost 4; bases outside the gene matches: 3. The CDR3 reads CASSYSVAGGSDTQYF. The DNA of the CDR3 is TGTGCCAGCAGTTACTCCGTAGCGGGAGGGTCAGATACGCAGTATTTT.

This sequence joins TRBV11-2 and TRBJ2-1; 12 bases line up with TRBD2. V lost 5 bases and J lost 8; bases outside the gene matches: 10. Germline-derived CDR1 and CDR2 are SGHAT and FQNNGV. This CDR3 is 16 amino acids long. The CDR3 is CASSIRTSGKSDEQFF. Written as DNA, the CDR3 is TGTGCCAGCAGCATTCGGACTAGCGGGAAATCTGATGAGCAGTTCTTC.

This chain connects TRBV19 to TRBJ1-3, with a tentative D call TRBD1 (5 bases). V lost 4 bases and J 4 bases, leaving 14 bases between the germline ends. The CDR3 is 15 residues long. Germline CDR1 is LNHDA and CDR2 is SQIVND (reference sequence). The CDR3 reads CASSSRERRGNTIYF. CDR3 DNA: TGTGCCAGTAGTAGCAGGGAGCGGCGAGGAAACACCATATATTTT.

The count of this clone is one. The CDR3 sequence is CAWSIGTGELFF. Here the CDR3 DNA reads TGTGCCTGGTCGATAGGGACCGGGGAGCTGTTTTTT. The chain carries TRBV30 and TRBJ2-2; unclear D gene. CDR1 GTSNPN and CDR2 SVGIG come from the germline V gene (reference sequence). The CDR3 covers 12 residues. The V end lost 5 bases, the J end lost 5 bases, and 9 bases lay between the germline ends.

This chain uses TRBV5-1 with TRBJ1-2; a possible D gene is TRBD1 (6 bases). This CDR3 has 11 residues. V was trimmed by 6 bases and J by 8 bases, leaving 11 bases between them. Germline CDR1 reads SGHRS; CDR2 reads YFSETQ. Here the CDR3 DNA reads TGCGCCAGCACCGGGGGCGCGGGCTACACCTTC. This sequence encodes CASTGGAGYTF.

The chain links TRBV25-1 to TRBJ1-4; weak D call: TRBD1 (5 bases). The CDR3 is made up of 16 amino acids. The ends were cut back, 3 bases at V and 2 bases at J, with 13 bases in the middle. Germline CDR1 and CDR2: MGHDK and SYGVNS. The CDR3 nucleotides read TGTGCCAGCAGTGACGTTCTGGGGGACACTAATGAAAAACTGTTTTTT. This translates into CASSDVLGDTNEKLFF.

This clone is a singleton in its sample. The J gene is TRBJ2-3, the V gene TRBV7-2, with 9 bases identical to TRBD1. Germline CDR1 is SGHTA and CDR2 is FQGNSA. The CDR3 length is 15 residues. Trimming removed 4 bases from V and 4 bases from J; junction bases left unmatched: 6. In nucleotides, the CDR3 is TGTGCCAGCAGCTCCACAGGGGGCTCTTCAGATACGCAGTATTTT. Translating gives CASSSTGGSSDTQYF. Based on the CDR3 plus reference TRBV7-2 and TRBJ2-3, the full variable domain is GAGVSQSPSNKVTEKGKDVELRCDPISGHTALYWYRQSLGQGLEFLIYFQGNSAPDKSGLPSDRFSAERTGGSVSTLTIQRTQQEDSAVYLCASSSTGGSSDTQYFGPGTRLTVL.

This clone was detected only once. This chain connects TRBV7-2 to TRBJ1-6, with a tentative D call TRBD1 (5 bases). Germline loops: CDR1 SGHTA, CDR2 FQGNSA. CDR3 length equals 15 residues. Trimming stripped 1 base from V and 9 bases from J, with 13 bases between. The CDR3 coding sequence is TGTGCCAGCAGCTTAGTATGGCAGGGTAGTTCACCCCTCCACTTT. This gives the protein CASSLVWQGSSPLHF. Looking up the rest from reference TRBV7-2 and TRBJ1-6 gives the full variable domain: GAGVSQSPSNKVTEKGKDVELRCDPISGHTALYWYRQSLGQGLEFLIYFQGNSAPDKSGLPSDRFSAERTGGSVSTLTIQRTQQEDSAVYLCASSLVWQGSSPLHFGNGTRLTVT.

This clone was seen only once. The sample has other DNA sequences that encode this CDR3 too. The V and J genes are TRBV4-2 and TRBJ2-7; 12 nucleotides line up with TRBD2. With V trimmed by 1 base and J by 2 bases, 0 bases remained unmatched. The CDR3 totals 15 residues. Germline-derived CDR1 and CDR2 are LGHNA and YNFKEQ. For the CDR3, the DNA is TGTGCCAGCAGCCAAGGACTAGCGGGAGCCTACGAGCAGTACTTC. As protein: CASSQGLAGAYEQYF.

This chain joins TRBV4-1 and TRBJ2-7; 9 bases line up with TRBD1. The V gene's germline CDR1 is MGHRA and CDR2 YSYEKL. J was trimmed by 1 base and V by 4 bases; bases with no gene match: 5. The CDR3 totals 15 residues. The CDR3 DNA sequence: TGCGCCAGCAGCCGGGGACAGGGTCTTTCCTACGAGCAGTACTTC. Encoded protein: CASSRGQGLSYEQYF.

The chain has TRBV18 and TRBJ2-7; no firm D call. Germline V lookup: CDR1 KGHSH, CDR2 LQKENI. CDR3 size: 14 residues. The V gene lost 4 bases and the J gene lost 4 bases, with 14 bases spanning the gap. The chain's CDR3 is CASSQTVPPYEQYF. CDR3 coding DNA: TGTGCCAGCTCACAGACTGTGCCGCCTTACGAGCAGTACTTC.